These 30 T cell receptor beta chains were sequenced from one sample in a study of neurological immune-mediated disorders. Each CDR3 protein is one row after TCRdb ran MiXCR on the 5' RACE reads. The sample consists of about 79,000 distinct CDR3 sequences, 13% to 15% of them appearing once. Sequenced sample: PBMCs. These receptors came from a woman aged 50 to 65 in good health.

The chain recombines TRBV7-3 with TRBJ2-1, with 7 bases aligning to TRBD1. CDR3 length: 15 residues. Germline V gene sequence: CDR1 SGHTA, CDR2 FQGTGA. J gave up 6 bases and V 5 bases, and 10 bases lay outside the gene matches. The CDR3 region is CASSNSRGSFNEQFF. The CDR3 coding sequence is TGTGCCAGCAGCAACTCCAGGGGGAGTTTCAATGAGCAGTTCTTC.

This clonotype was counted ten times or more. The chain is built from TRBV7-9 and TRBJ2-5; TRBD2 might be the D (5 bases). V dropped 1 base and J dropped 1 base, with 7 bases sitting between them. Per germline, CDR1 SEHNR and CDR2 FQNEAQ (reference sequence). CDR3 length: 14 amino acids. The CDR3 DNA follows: TGTGCCAGCAGCTTAGGTCTAGCCCAAGAGACCCAGTACTTC. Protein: CASSLGLAQETQYF.

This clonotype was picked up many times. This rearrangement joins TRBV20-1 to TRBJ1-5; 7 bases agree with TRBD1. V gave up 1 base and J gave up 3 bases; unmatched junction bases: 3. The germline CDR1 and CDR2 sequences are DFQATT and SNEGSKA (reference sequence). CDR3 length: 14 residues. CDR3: CSARGGQFNQPQHF. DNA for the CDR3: TGCAGTGCTAGAGGGGGACAGTTCAATCAGCCCCAGCATTTT.

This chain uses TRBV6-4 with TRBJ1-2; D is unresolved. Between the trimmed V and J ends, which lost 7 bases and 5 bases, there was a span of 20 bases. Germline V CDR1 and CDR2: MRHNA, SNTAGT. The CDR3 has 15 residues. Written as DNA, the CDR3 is TGTGCCAGCATTCTCCGCGCAGGCATCGGATATGGCTACACCTTC. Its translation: CASILRAGIGYGYTF.

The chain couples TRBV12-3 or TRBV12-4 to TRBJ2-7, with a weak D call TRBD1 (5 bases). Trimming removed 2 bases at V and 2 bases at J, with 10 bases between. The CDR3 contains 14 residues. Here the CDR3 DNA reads TGTGCCAGCAGTTTACGTGGGGCGCCCTACGAGCAGTACTTC. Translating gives CASSLRGAPYEQYF.

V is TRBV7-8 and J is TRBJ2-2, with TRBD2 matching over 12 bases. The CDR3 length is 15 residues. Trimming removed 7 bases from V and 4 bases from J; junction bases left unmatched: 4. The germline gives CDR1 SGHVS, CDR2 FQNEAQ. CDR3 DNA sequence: TGTGCCAGCAACGGACTAGCGGGGTTCACCGGGGAGCTGTTTTTT. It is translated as CASNGLAGFTGELFF.

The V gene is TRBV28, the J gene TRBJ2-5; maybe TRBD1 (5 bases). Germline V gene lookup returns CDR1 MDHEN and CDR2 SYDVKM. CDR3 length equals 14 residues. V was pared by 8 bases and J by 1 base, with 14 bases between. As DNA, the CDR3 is TGTGCCAGCCTGGGGCAGGTACCCCAAGAGACCCAGTACTTC. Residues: CASLGQVPQETQYF.

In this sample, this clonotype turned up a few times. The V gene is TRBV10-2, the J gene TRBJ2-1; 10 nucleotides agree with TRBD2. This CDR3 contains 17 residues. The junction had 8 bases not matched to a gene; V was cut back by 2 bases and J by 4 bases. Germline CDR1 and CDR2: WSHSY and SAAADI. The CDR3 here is CASSERSSGGTYNEQFF. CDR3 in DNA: TGCGCCAGCAGTGAGCGGTCTAGCGGGGGAACTTACAATGAGCAGTTCTTC.

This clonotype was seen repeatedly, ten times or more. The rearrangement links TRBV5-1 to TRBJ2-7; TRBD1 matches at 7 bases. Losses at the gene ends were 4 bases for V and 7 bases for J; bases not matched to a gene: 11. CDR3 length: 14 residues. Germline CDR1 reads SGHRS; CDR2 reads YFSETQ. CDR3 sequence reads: CASSPATGLKEQYF. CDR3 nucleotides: TGCGCCAGCAGCCCCGCGACAGGGCTGAAGGAGCAGTACTTC.

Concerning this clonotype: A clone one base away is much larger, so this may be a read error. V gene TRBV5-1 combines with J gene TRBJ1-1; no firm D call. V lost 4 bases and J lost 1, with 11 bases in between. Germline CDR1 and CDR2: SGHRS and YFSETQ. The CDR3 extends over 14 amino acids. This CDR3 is CASSTASGNTEAFF. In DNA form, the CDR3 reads TGCGCCAGCAGCACGGCATCGGGGAACACTGAAGCTTTCTTT. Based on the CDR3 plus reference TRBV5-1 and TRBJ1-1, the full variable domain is KAGVTQTPRYLIKTRGQQVTLSCSPISGHRSVSWYQQTPGQGLQFLFEYFSETQRNKGNFPGRFSGRQFSNSRSEMNVSTLELGDSALYLCASSTASGNTEAFFGQGTRLTVV.

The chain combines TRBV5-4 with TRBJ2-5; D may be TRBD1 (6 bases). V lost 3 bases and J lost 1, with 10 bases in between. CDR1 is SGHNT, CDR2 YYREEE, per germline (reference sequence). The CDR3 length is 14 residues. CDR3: CASSSGQSQETQYF. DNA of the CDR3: TGTGCCAGCAGCTCCGGACAGTCCCAAGAGACCCAGTACTTC.

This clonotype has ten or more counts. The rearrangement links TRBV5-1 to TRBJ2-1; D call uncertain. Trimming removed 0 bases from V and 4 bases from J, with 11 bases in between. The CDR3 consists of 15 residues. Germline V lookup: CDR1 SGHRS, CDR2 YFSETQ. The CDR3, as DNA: TGCGCCAGCAGCTTGGTTGTGGGCACATACAATGAGCAGTTCTTC. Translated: CASSLVVGTYNEQFF. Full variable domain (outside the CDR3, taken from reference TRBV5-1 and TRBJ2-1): KAGVTQTPRYLIKTRGQQVTLSCSPISGHRSVSWYQQTPGQGLQFLFEYFSETQRNKGNFPGRFSGRQFSNSRSEMNVSTLELGDSALYLCASSLVVGTYNEQFFGPGTRLTVL.

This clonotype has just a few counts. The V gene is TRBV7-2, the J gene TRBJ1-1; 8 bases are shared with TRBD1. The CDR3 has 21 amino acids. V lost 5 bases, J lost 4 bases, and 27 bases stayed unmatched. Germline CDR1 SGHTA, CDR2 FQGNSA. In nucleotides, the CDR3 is TGTGCCAGCAGCCATCCCCGGACCCCAGGACAGGGAGGGGTTTGGGGCACTGAAGCTTTCTTT. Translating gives CASSHPRTPGQGGVWGTEAFF. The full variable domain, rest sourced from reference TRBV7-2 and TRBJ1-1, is GAGVSQSPSNKVTEKGKDVELRCDPISGHTALYWYRQSLGQGLEFLIYFQGNSAPDKSGLPSDRFSAERTGGSVSTLTIQRTQQEDSAVYLCASSHPRTPGQGGVWGTEAFFGQGTRLTVV.

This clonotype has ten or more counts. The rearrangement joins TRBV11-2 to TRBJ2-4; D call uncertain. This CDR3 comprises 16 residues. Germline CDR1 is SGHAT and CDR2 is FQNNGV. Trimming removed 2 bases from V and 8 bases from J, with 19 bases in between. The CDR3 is CASSLLGPLVIDIQYF. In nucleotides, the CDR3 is TGTGCCAGCAGCTTATTAGGGCCGCTCGTTATTGACATTCAGTACTTC.

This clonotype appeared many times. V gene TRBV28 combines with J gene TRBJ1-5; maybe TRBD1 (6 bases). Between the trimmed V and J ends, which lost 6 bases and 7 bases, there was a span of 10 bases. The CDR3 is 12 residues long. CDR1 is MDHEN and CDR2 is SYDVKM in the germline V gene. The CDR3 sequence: CASRRGGQPQHF. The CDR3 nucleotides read TGTGCCAGCAGGCGGGGGGGCCAGCCCCAGCATTTT.

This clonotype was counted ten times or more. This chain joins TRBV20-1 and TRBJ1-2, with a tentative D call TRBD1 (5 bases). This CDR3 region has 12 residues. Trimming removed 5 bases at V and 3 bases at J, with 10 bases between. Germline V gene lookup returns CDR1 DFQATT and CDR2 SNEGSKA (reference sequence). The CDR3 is CSAGGGDYGYTF. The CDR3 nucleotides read TGCAGTGCTGGGGGGGGAGACTATGGCTACACCTTC.

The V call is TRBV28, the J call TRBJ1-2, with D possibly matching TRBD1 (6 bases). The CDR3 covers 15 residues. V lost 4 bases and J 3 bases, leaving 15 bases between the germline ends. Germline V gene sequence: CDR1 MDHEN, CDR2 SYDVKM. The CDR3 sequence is CASSSLSGADYGYTF. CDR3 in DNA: TGTGCCAGCAGTTCACTCTCGGGGGCGGACTATGGCTACACCTTC.

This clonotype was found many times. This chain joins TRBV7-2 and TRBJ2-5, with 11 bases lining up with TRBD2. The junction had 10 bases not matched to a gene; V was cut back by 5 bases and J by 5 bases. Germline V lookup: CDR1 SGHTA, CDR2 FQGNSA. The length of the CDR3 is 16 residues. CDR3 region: CASSTIAGGFGETQYF. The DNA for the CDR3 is TGTGCCAGCAGCACCATAGCGGGGGGGTTTGGGGAGACCCAGTACTTC. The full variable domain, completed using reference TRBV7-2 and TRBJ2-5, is GAGVSQSPSNKVTEKGKDVELRCDPISGHTALYWYRQSLGQGLEFLIYFQGNSAPDKSGLPSDRFSAERTGGSVSTLTIQRTQQEDSAVYLCASSTIAGGFGETQYFGPGTRLLVL.

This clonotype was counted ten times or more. CDR3: CSARAGSPIHPGLAGGGPYEQYF. The DNA of the CDR3 is TGCAGTGCACGTGCCGGGTCACCCATACACCCGGGACTAGCGGGAGGTGGGCCCTACGAGCAGTACTTC. The rearrangement uses TRBV20-1 and TRBJ2-7, with 15 positions matching TRBD2. Germline CDR1 reads DFQATT; CDR2 reads SNEGSKA (reference sequence). This CDR3 is built from 23 residues. Trimming took 6 bases from V and 2 from J; bases not matched to a gene: 29.

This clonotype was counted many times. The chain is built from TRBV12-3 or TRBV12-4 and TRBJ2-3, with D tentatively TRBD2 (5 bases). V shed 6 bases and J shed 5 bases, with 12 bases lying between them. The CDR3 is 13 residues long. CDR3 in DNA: TGTGCCAGCAGCCCTCTCGGGGTAGATACGCAGTATTTT. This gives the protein CASSPLGVDTQYF.

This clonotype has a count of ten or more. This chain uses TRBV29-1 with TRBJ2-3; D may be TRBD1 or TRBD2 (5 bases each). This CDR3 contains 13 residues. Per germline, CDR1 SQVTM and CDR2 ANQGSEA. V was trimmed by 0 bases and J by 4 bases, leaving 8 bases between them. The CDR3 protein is CSVEDPGPDTQYF. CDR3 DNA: TGCAGCGTTGAAGACCCGGGACCAGATACGCAGTATTTT.

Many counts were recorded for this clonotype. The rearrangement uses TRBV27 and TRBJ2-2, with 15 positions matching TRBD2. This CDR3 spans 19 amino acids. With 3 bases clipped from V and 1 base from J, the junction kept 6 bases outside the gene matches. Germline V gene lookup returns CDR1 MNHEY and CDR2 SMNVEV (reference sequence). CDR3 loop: CASSFGTSGRIGNTGELFF. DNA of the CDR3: TGTGCCAGCAGTTTTGGGACTAGCGGGAGGATAGGGAACACCGGGGAGCTGTTTTTT.

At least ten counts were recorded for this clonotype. In DNA form, the CDR3 reads TGCAGTGCTAGACTTCCAGGGTGGGGACAGCGCAATCAGCCCCAGCATTTT. Its translation is CSARLPGWGQRNQPQHF. The chain combines TRBV20-1 with TRBJ1-5; TRBD1 matches 7 bases. Germline assignment: CDR1 DFQATT and CDR2 SNEGSKA (reference sequence). This CDR3 contains 17 residues. V was pared by 2 bases and J by 2 bases, with 12 bases of the junction left unmatched.

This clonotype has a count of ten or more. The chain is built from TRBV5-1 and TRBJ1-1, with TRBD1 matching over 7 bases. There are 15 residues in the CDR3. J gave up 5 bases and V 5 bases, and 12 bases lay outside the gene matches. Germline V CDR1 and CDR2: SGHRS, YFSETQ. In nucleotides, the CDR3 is TGCGCCAGCAGACCGCGACAGGGACGGGGGACTGAAGCTTTCTTT. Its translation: CASRPRQGRGTEAFF.

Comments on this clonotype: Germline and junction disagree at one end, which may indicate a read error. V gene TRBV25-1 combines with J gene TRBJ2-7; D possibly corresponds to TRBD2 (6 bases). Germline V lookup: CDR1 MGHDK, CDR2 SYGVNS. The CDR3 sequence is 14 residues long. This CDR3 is CSRSRRDLTYEQYF. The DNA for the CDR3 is TGTTCCAGGAGTCGCCGGGACTTAACCTACGAGCAGTACTTC.

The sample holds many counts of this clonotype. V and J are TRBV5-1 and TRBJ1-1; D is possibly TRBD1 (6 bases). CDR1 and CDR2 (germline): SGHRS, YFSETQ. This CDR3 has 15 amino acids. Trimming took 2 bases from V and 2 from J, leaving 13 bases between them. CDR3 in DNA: TGCGCCAGCAGCTTCCCCCAGGGGACCAACACTGAAGCTTTCTTT. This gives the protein CASSFPQGTNTEAFF.

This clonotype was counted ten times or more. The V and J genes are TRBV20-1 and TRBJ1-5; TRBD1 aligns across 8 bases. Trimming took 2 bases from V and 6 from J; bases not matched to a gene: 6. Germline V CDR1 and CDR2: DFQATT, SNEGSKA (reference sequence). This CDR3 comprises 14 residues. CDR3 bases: TGCAGTGCTAGAACAGGGGGTTCAGGTCAGCCCCAGCATTTT. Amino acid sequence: CSARTGGSGQPQHF.

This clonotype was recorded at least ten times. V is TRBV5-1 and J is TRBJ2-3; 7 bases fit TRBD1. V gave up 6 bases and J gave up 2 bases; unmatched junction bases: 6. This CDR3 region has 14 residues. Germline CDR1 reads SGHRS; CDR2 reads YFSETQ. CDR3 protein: CASTVTGLTDTQYF. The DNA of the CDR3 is TGCGCCAGCACCGTGACAGGGCTCACAGATACGCAGTATTTT.

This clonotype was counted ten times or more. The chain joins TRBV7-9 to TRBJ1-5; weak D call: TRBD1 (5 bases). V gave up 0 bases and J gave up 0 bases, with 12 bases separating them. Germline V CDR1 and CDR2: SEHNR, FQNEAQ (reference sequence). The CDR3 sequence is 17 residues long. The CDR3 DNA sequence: TGTGCCAGCAGCTTAGCGGTGTCGGGGGGTAGCAATCAGCCCCAGCATTTT. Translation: CASSLAVSGGSNQPQHF. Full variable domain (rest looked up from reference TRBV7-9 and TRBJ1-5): DTGVSQNPRHKITKRGQNVTFRCDPISEHNRLYWYRQTLGQGPEFLTYFQNEAQLEKSRLLSDRFSAERPKGSFSTLEIQRTEQGDSAMYLCASSLAVSGGSNQPQHFGDGTRLSIL.

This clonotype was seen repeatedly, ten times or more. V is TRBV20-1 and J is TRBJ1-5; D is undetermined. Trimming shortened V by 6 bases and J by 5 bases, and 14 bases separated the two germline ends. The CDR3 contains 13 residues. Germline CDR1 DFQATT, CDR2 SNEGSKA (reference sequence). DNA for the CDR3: TGCAGTGCCATAGATGATTTGGATCAGCCCCAGCATTTT. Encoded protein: CSAIDDLDQPQHF.